These T cell receptor beta chains were read from a single sample in a study of blood T cells in healthy people across ages. Each CDR3 protein gets one entry after TCRdb re-called the 5' RACE reads with MiXCR. There are 630,000 or so distinct CDR3 sequences in the sample; approximately 30% occur only once, and approximately 15% lies in the top ten. The sequenced sample was blood. The receptors here all came from an elderly woman in good health. The CDR3 runs from the conserved cysteine through the conserved F or W. Fields, in order: CDR3 length, V gene, clone size, D gene, J gene, CDR3 DNA, CDR3 protein. D genes are given only for firm matches. Part of the rows lack a size; the others show once, few, many or a class for expanded clones.

15,TRBV6-1,-,-,TRBJ1-5,TGTGCCAGCAGTGGAAACAGGGAGTGGAGTCAGCCCCAGCATTTT,CASSGNREWSQPQHF
19,TRBV19,many,TRBD1,TRBJ2-7,TGTGCCAGTAGTCCCACCCTGACAGGGACCCGGGGAATATCCTACGAGCAGTACTTC,CASSPTLTGTRGISYEQYF
16,TRBV14,few,TRBD1,TRBJ2-3,TGTGCCAGCAGCCTATACCAGGGGGTTAGCACAGATACGCAGTATTTT,CASSLYQGVSTDTQYF
14,TRBV2,many,TRBD2,TRBJ2-1,TGTGCCAGCAATTCGGGGGGGCGGAGAAATGAGCAGTTCTTC,CASNSGGRRNEQFF
13,TRBV7-2,many,-,TRBJ1-2,TGTGCCAGCAGCCCCTACGGGAGAGATGGCTACACCTTC,CASSPYGRDGYTF
13,TRBV18,-,-,TRBJ1-5,TGTGCCAGCTCACCAGGAGTCACTCAGCCCCAGCATTTT,CASSPGVTQPQHF
14,TRBV7-2,many,-,TRBJ1-5,TGTGCCAGCAGCCCGGGGCCGACGGATCAGCCCCAGCATTTT,CASSPGPTDQPQHF
14,TRBV29-1,-,TRBD1,TRBJ1-2,TGCAGCGCCCACCCGGGACAGACAAACTATGGCTACACCTTC,CSAHPGQTNYGYTF
12,TRBV10-3,few,TRBD1,TRBJ1-1,TGTGCCATCAGTACCGGACAGGGCGAAGCTTTCTTT,CAISTGQGEAFF
13,TRBV30,many,-,TRBJ1-2,TGTGCCTGGAGTCCCGACAGTGGATTAGGCTACACCTTC,CAWSPDSGLGYTF
17,TRBV9,many,-,TRBJ2-6,TGTGCCAGCAGCGTGAACCCCTTGGTTACTGGGGCCAACGTCCTGACTTTC,CASSVNPLVTGANVLTF
12,TRBV6-1,many,-,TRBJ1-2,TGTGCCAGCAGTGATGCAGGTTATGGCTACACCTTC,CASSDAGYGYTF
16,TRBV7-2,-,TRBD2,TRBJ2-5,TGTGCCAGCAGCTTCGGACTAGCGGGAGCGTTGGAGACCCAGTACTTC,CASSFGLAGALETQYF
17,TRBV21-1,many,-,TRBJ2-3,TGTGCCAGCAGCAATGCGGGGACGTTAGGACACACAGATACGCAGTATTTT,CASSNAGTLGHTDTQYF
17,TRBV7-9,few,TRBD2,TRBJ2-3,TGTGCCAGCAGCCCTCGGCCTAGCGGGGGACCCGGGGATACGCAGTATTTT,CASSPRPSGGPGDTQYF
17,TRBV6-5,many,-,TRBJ2-7,TGTGCCAGCAGTTACTGGGCAGGGGACCCAATGACCTACGAGCAGTACTTC,CASSYWAGDPMTYEQYF
12,TRBV20-1,many,-,TRBJ1-1,TGCAGTGCTGTACGGCCGAACACTGAAGCTTTCTTT,CSAVRPNTEAFF
14,TRBV7-9,many,-,TRBJ2-3,TGTGCCAGCAGCCGACTAGGGAGCACAGATACGCAGTATTTT,CASSRLGSTDTQYF
13,TRBV20-1,many,-,TRBJ2-7,TGCAGTGCCATCGACAGTCTGTCCTACGAGCAGTACTTC,CSAIDSLSYEQYF
13,TRBV9,many,-,TRBJ1-2,TGTGCCAGCAGCCACCGGGGGGGTAGTGGCTACACCTTC,CASSHRGGSGYTF
14,TRBV27,few,TRBD2,TRBJ2-3,TGTGCCAGCAATAGCGGGGGGCGCACAGATACGCAGTATTTT,CASNSGGRTDTQYF
15,TRBV6-5,many,-,TRBJ2-4,TGTGCCAGCAGCCCCCTGGGCTTAGCCAAAAACATTCAGTACTTC,CASSPLGLAKNIQYF
19,TRBV7-8,few,TRBD1,TRBJ1-5,TGTGCCAGCAGCTTAGGCCCCGGACAGGGGCCGGTTGGCGGTCAGCCCCAGCATTTT,CASSLGPGQGPVGGQPQHF
15,TRBV15,-,-,TRBJ2-2,TGTGCCACCAGCAGCACCAGGGGCAACACCGGGGAGCTGTTTTTT,CATSSTRGNTGELFF
15,TRBV2,-,-,TRBJ1-4,TGTGCCAGCAGCATAGGACAGACCCCTAATGAAAAACTGTTTTTT,CASSIGQTPNEKLFF
15,TRBV5-1,-,TRBD2,TRBJ2-5,TGCGCCGGCAGCTCTGGACTAGCGGGGCAAGAGACCCAGTACTTC,CAGSSGLAGQETQYF
13,TRBV3-1,many,-,TRBJ2-5,TGTGCCAGCAGACGCGGACTCAAAGAGACCCAGTACTTC,CASRRGLKETQYF